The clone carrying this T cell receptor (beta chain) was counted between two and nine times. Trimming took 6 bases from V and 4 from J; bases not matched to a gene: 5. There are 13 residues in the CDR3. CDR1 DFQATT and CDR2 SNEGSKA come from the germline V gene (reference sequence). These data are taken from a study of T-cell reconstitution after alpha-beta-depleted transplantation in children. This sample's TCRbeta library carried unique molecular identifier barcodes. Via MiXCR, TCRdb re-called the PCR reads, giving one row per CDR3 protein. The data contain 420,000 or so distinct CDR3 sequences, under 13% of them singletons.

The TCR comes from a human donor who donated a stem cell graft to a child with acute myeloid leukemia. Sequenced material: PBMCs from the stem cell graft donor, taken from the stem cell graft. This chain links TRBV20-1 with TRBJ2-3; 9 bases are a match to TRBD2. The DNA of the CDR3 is TGCAGTGCCGGAGGCGGGAGGGCAGATACGCAGTATTTT. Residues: CSAGGGRADTQYF.